The T cell receptor (beta chain) described here comes from a study of identical twins. Overall study findings and caveats: Beta out-of-frame sequences showed weaker excess sharing between twins. Invariant MAIT and iNKT cells may have partly biased zero-insertion analyses. Compared with unrelated sharing, twin-shared out-of-frame alpha sequences had more low-probability sequences.

The authors used template switching to add a universal primer site and gave cDNA unique molecular identifiers. TCRdb called the 5' RACE reads again in MiXCR, with one record for every CDR3 protein. Counted here are 400,000 to 500,000 distinct CDR3 sequences, roughly an eighth occurring once; the ten biggest clones make up around 0.98%. A few counts support this clonotype. No antigen is known for it. The V and J ends lost 6 bases and 1 base respectively, with 9 bases between them. CDR3 length equals 13 residues. Germline values: CDR1 LGHDT, CDR2 YNNKEL (reference sequence). The same specimen was also included in a second study, on yellow fever vaccine responses in identical twins.

The chain combines TRBV3-1 with TRBJ1-1; D unclear. This clonotype was sampled from a woman between 18 and 29 years old in good health. Specimen: CD4+ T cells sorted from blood. The chain's CDR3 is CASRGEPNTEAFF. In DNA form, the CDR3 reads TGTGCCAGCAGGGGAGAGCCGAACACTGAAGCTTTCTTT.